This T cell receptor (beta chain) stems from a study of technical replicates of blood from several donors. The CDR3 covers 15 residues. V shed 5 bases and J shed 3 bases, with 14 bases lying between them. Per the germline V gene, CDR1 is SGHAT and CDR2 is FQNNGV. TCRdb's table, derived via immunoSEQ multiplex PCR, lists solely in-frame clones and lacks some. This sample has roughly 97,000 clones, with about 96% found just once. The sequence was obtained from a human donor in good health. The chain combines TRBV11-2 with TRBJ2-1, with D hard to call. The material sequenced was T cells isolated from PBMCs. The CDR3 region is CASSRQGGNYNEQFF. CDR3 bases: TGTGCCAGCAGCCGGCAAGGCGGAAACTACAATGAGCAGTTCTTC. Combining the CDR3 with reference TRBV11-2 and TRBJ2-1 gives the whole variable domain EAGVAQSPRYKIIEKRQSVAFWCNPISGHATLYWYQQILGQGPKLLIQFQNNGVVDDSQLPKDRFSAERLKGVDSTLKIQPAKLEDSAVYLCASSRQGGNYNEQFFGPGTRLTVL.